The source of this TCR beta chain is a study of cytomegalovirus exposure and HLA in healthy donors. Study results and limitations: Cytomegalovirus status, reportedly, was diagnosed with high specificity and sensitivity by the classifier. An analysis that was carried out later associated approximately 15,000 TCR beta sequences with HLA alleles at 0.05 false discovery rate. Reports state that TCR beta sequences accurately predicted most subjects' HLA-A and HLA-B alleles.

PCR used 60 Vbeta primers and 13 Jbeta primers. The protocol was immunoSEQ multiplex PCR, while the TCRdb copy is restricted to in-frame clones and leaves out a portion. The sample records approximately 150,000 clones, around 80% being singletons. The V gene lost 2 bases and the J gene lost 7 bases, with 18 bases spanning the gap. Germline V gives CDR1 SGHAT, CDR2 FQNNGV. The CDR3 covers 15 residues. On this clone itself: The antigen remains undetermined.

Material for sequencing was PBMCs. V gene TRBV11-2 combines with J gene TRBJ2-7, with a tentative D call TRBD2 (6 bases). The receptor's source is a male donor in good health and CMV-seronegative. The CDR3 DNA reads as TGTGCCAGCAGCTTAATGGGGGTTCCGGCGGGGGAGCAGTACTTC. As protein: CASSLMGVPAGEQYF. Drawing the rest from reference TRBV11-2 and TRBJ2-7, the complete variable domain is EAGVAQSPRYKIIEKRQSVAFWCNPISGHATLYWYQQILGQGPKLLIQFQNNGVVDDSQLPKDRFSAERLKGVDSTLKIQPAKLEDSAVYLCASSLMGVPAGEQYFGPGTRLTVT.